This T cell receptor beta chain was captured in a study of vaccination and CD4 T cells after COVID-19 (dated by TCRdb to 2022 to 2024). Notes on the research overall: The convalescent cohort comprised six males and four females, including two Hispanic individuals, seven Caucasians, two Asians and one multiracial person. Two doses of either the Pfizer-BioNTech BNT162b2 vaccine (n=8) or the Moderna mRNA-1273 vaccine (n=2) were administered to participants. Post-COVID blood samples from convalescent patients were collected a median of about 110 days after diagnosis, with a range of 35 to 161 days. The time from the second vaccine dose to post-vaccine blood sampling had a median of around 72 days and ranged from about 12 to 241 days. Overlapping spike peptide pools from SARS-CoV-2 and from the common cold coronaviruses HCoV-NL63, HCoV-OC43 and HCoV-229E were used as culture stimuli. Control cultures received a CEFX viral epitope pool as the positive control, an HIV-1 Nef peptide pool as the negative control, or no peptide. In over 8 COVID-19 convalescent patients and a handful of infection-naive healthy vaccine recipients, researchers compared the spike-specific CD4+ TCR repertoire from before mRNA vaccination with the repertoire from after. Broad study findings and their caveats: Relatively few convalescent patients were included in the study, and early timepoints after natural infection were not analyzed. In convalescent patients, nearly all vaccine-specific clones (304 of 307) were found to be mono-reactive for SARS-CoV-2 spike rather than cross-reactive with common cold coronaviruses. In convalescent patients, a median around 83% of post-vaccine SARS-CoV-2-reactive clones were detected only after vaccination, and vaccine-specific priming was suggested by this finding. The median count of SARS-CoV-2-reactive clonotypes went up from around 21 after infection to roughly 38 after vaccination, although the change was not significant.

Of note for this clonotype: Its target antigen remains unknown. No qualities accompany the bases; no much larger clone lies one base away.

What this sample's treatment or condition label stands for: approximately 10-day PBMC culture with coronavirus spike peptide pools or control peptides (ViraFEST assay). The ViraFEST assay, used in the study, expanded antigen-specific T cells with peptide pools and then identified the expanded clonotypes through TCR sequencing. Negative nucleocapsid antibody tests before and after vaccination confirmed that the healthy vaccine recipients had no prior SARS-CoV-2 infection. Each well held around 2 million PBMCs cultured with roughly 10 ug/ml peptide pools in IMDM containing 5% human AB serum and about 10 IU/ml IL-2. On days 3 and 7, half of the culture medium was replaced with fresh IL-2-containing medium. After approximately 11 days of culture, CD4+ T cells were isolated by negative selection with the EasySep CD4+ T cell isolation kit. Ficoll-Paque Plus gradient centrifugation was used to isolate PBMCs from whole blood, and the isolated PBMCs were then either used fresh or cryopreserved at -140C. Culture conditions were generally each tested in triplicate wells.

The receptor library was made with PCR. DNA from cultured CD4+ T cells was subjected to TCR sequencing with the Oncomine TCR Beta short-read assay at the Johns Hopkins FTIC core. Genomic DNA was extracted from the cultured CD4+ T cells with the QIAamp micro DNA kit. Oncomine TCR Beta libraries made from cultured CD4+ T cells were pooled using unique dual indexes and sequenced on an Illumina iSeq 100. Regarding the original processing steps: Non-productive sequences were removed, and CDR3s not starting with C, not ending with F or W, or shorter than 7 amino acids were discarded. Antigen-specific clonotypes were identified with the MANAFEST web application by comparing peptide-stimulated wells with reference and other culture wells. To be called positive, a clone needed an FDR below 0.05, an odds ratio above 5, and a productive frequency above 0.1% in at least two of three replicate wells. Clonotypes that were significantly expanded in both SARS-CoV-2 spike wells and at least one common cold coronavirus spike condition were defined as cross-reactive. Using R version 3.6.1, CDR3 homology was evaluated through Levenshtein distances (stringdist) along with unrooted phylogenetic trees (ape). The raw public data were reprocessed by TCRdb itself: fastp quality trimming at Q25, MiXCR clonotype calling, in-frame beta chains only. A single entry per CDR3 protein holds the most common genes and DNA from its merged rows. None of the V and J calls come from the authors' own analysis; TCRdb made them. This sample is represented by about 23,000 distinct CDR3 sequences; around 43% of them were singletons. Clones ranked in the top ten supply about 18% of the sample.

The starting material was CD4+ T cells from blood, cultured in vitro, obtained before SARS-CoV-2 vaccination. This TCR came from a human donor who received a COVID-19 vaccine.

CDR3 sequence: CATSRIQGRNQPQHF. The DNA is as follows: TGTGCCACCAGCAGAATACAGGGGCGGAATCAGCCCCAGCATTTT. This chain joins TRBV15 to TRBJ1-5, and 7 junction bases match TRBD1. CDR1 LNHNV and CDR2 YYDKDF were looked up in the germline V gene (reference sequence). Ends trimmed: V by 2 bases, J by 4 bases; bases unmatched to a gene: 5. The CDR3 contains 15 residues, cysteine and phenylalanine counted. Kept here is only the CDR3 DNA, which spans 45 bases and is read in frame from base 1.